A selection of T cell receptor beta chains follows, all from one sample in a study of blood T cell repertoires in COVID-19. Clones were read by immunoSEQ multiplex PCR, and TCRdb kept only the in-frame ones, dropping some. This sample has some 230,000 clones, with roughly 85% found just once. The sequencing sample was made of peripheral blood. The receptors derive from a man aged 25-45 years who had recovered from COVID-19. Each CDR3 is given with its conserved first and last residue. Each record gives: J gene, clone size, V gene, D gene, CDR3 DNA, CDR3 protein. The D gene is left open where the match is weak. Only some rows state a clone size, as once, few, many or a class for expanded clones.

j_call: TRBJ2-1
clone_size: few
v_call: TRBV29-1
d_call: TRBD1
cdr3_nt: TGCAGCGGACAGGGGGGAGGGGATGAGCAGTTCTTC
cdr3_aa: CSGQGGGDEQFF

j_call: TRBJ2-1
clone_size: .
v_call: TRBV18
d_call: .
cdr3_nt: TGTGCCAGCCGGGACACCGAACACAATGAGCAGTTCTTC
cdr3_aa: CASRDTEHNEQFF

j_call: TRBJ1-2
clone_size: .
v_call: TRBV19
d_call: TRBD1
cdr3_nt: TGTGCCAGTAGTCCGCACCAGACAGGGAACTATGGCTACACCTTC
cdr3_aa: CASSPHQTGNYGYTF

j_call: TRBJ1-2
clone_size: .
v_call: TRBV11-2
d_call: .
cdr3_nt: TGTGCCAGCAGCTTGGACACTAACTATGGCTACACCTTC
cdr3_aa: CASSLDTNYGYTF

j_call: TRBJ1-5
clone_size: .
v_call: TRBV19
d_call: .
cdr3_nt: TGTGCCAGTAGTACCAGCCCGGGTCATCCGCCCCAGCATTTT
cdr3_aa: CASSTSPGHPPQHF

j_call: TRBJ2-1
clone_size: .
v_call: TRBV7-2
d_call: TRBD2
cdr3_nt: TGTGCCAGCAGCTTGGGGCTAGCGGGGACCCATCTAAATTACAATGAGCAGTTCTTC
cdr3_aa: CASSLGLAGTHLNYNEQFF

j_call: TRBJ2-5
clone_size: .
v_call: TRBV3-1/TRBV3-2
d_call: TRBD2
cdr3_nt: TGTGCCAGCAGCCCCACTAGCGGGGGGGCTTGGGAGACCCAGTACTTC
cdr3_aa: CASSPTSGGAWETQYF

j_call: TRBJ2-7
clone_size: once
v_call: TRBV7-9
d_call: TRBD2
cdr3_nt: TGTGCCAGCAGTTCAAACCCCGGGACTAGCTCCTTTTGGGAGCAGTACTTC
cdr3_aa: CASSSNPGTSSFWEQYF

j_call: TRBJ1-1
clone_size: .
v_call: TRBV5-1
d_call: .
cdr3_nt: TGCGCCAGCAGCTTGGCCCAGAGGACACGGAGGAACACTGAAGCTTTCTTT
cdr3_aa: CASSLAQRTRRNTEAFF

j_call: TRBJ2-2
clone_size: .
v_call: TRBV11-3
d_call: TRBD1
cdr3_nt: TGTGCCAGCAGCCCCGGGACAGTATTTGGGGAGCTGTTTTTT
cdr3_aa: CASSPGTVFGELFF

j_call: TRBJ1-4
clone_size: .
v_call: TRBV5-4
d_call: TRBD1
cdr3_nt: TGTGCCAGCGGCGACAGGGCCTCTGGTTGGACTAATGAAAAACTGTTTTTT
cdr3_aa: CASGDRASGWTNEKLFF

j_call: TRBJ2-7
clone_size: .
v_call: TRBV4-2
d_call: .
cdr3_nt: TGTGCCAGCAGCCTTAGACAGGCAGCCTCCTACGAGCAGTACTTC
cdr3_aa: CASSLRQAASYEQYF

j_call: TRBJ2-7
clone_size: .
v_call: TRBV5-1
d_call: .
cdr3_nt: TGCGCCAGCAGAGTACCTCCAGGGGTCGAGCAGTACTTC
cdr3_aa: CASRVPPGVEQYF

j_call: TRBJ1-6
clone_size: .
v_call: TRBV7-2
d_call: .
cdr3_nt: TGTGCCAGCACCCGGGGGAGGGGTGAGTCCTATAATTCACCCCTCCACTTT
cdr3_aa: CASTRGRGESYNSPLHF

j_call: TRBJ1-3
clone_size: once
v_call: TRBV10-3
d_call: .
cdr3_nt: TGTGCCATCAGTGCAGGGGATGGAAACACCATATATTTT
cdr3_aa: CAISAGDGNTIYF

j_call: TRBJ1-3
clone_size: .
v_call: TRBV27
d_call: .
cdr3_nt: TGTGCCAGCGTGAGCTCTGGAAACACCATATATTTT
cdr3_aa: CASVSSGNTIYF

j_call: TRBJ1-1
clone_size: .
v_call: TRBV6-5
d_call: .
cdr3_nt: TGTGCCAGCAGCTTGAGGTCGAACACTGAAGCTTTCTTT
cdr3_aa: CASSLRSNTEAFF

j_call: TRBJ2-3
clone_size: .
v_call: TRBV10-1
d_call: .
cdr3_nt: TGCGCCAGCAACGAGGGGGGCACAGATACGCAGTATTTT
cdr3_aa: CASNEGGTDTQYF

j_call: TRBJ1-3
clone_size: .
v_call: TRBV12-5
d_call: .
cdr3_nt: TGTGCTAGTGGTTTGGAGGAGGGCGCGAACTCTGGAAACACCATATATTTT
cdr3_aa: CASGLEEGANSGNTIYF

j_call: TRBJ2-3
clone_size: .
v_call: TRBV18
d_call: .
cdr3_nt: TGTGCCAGCTCACCTCGCCAGGGATCAGATACGCAGTATTTT
cdr3_aa: CASSPRQGSDTQYF

j_call: TRBJ1-5
clone_size: once
v_call: TRBV2
d_call: TRBD1
cdr3_nt: TGTGCCAGCAGCCAACGAGCAGGGACAGGGTACAATCAGCCCCAGCATTTT
cdr3_aa: CASSQRAGTGYNQPQHF

j_call: TRBJ1-6
clone_size: few
v_call: TRBV4-3
d_call: TRBD1
cdr3_nt: TGCGCCAGCAGCCAAAACAGGGGATCGGATTCACCCCTCCACTTT
cdr3_aa: CASSQNRGSDSPLHF

j_call: TRBJ2-7
clone_size: .
v_call: TRBV18
d_call: .
cdr3_nt: TGTGCCAGCTCACCGAGGGCCCCTGGGAACGAGCAGTACTTC
cdr3_aa: CASSPRAPGNEQYF

j_call: TRBJ1-2
clone_size: once
v_call: TRBV19
d_call: .
cdr3_nt: TGTGCCAGTGGCGCAGGGCTTACTAACTATGGCTACACCTTC
cdr3_aa: CASGAGLTNYGYTF

j_call: TRBJ2-3
clone_size: .
v_call: TRBV20-1
d_call: TRBD2
cdr3_nt: TGCAGTGCTAGTAAAGCGGGGACAGATACGCAGTATTTT
cdr3_aa: CSASKAGTDTQYF

j_call: TRBJ2-3
clone_size: .
v_call: TRBV2
d_call: .
cdr3_nt: TGTGCCAGCGATGATTACCCCCCGACTAGCACAGATACGCAGTATTTT
cdr3_aa: CASDDYPPTSTDTQYF

j_call: TRBJ2-1
clone_size: .
v_call: TRBV9
d_call: .
cdr3_nt: TGTGCCAGCAGCGTAGAGGGGGAAGTCGGCAATTACAATGAGCAGTTCTTC
cdr3_aa: CASSVEGEVGNYNEQFF

j_call: TRBJ1-5
clone_size: .
v_call: TRBV7-2
d_call: .
cdr3_nt: TGTGCCAGCAGCTTACTACAGGCTAATCAGCCCCAGCATTTT
cdr3_aa: CASSLLQANQPQHF

j_call: TRBJ2-3
clone_size: .
v_call: TRBV6-5
d_call: TRBD1
cdr3_nt: TGTGCCAGCCATATGGGACAGGGGGGCACAGATACGCAGTATTTT
cdr3_aa: CASHMGQGGTDTQYF

j_call: TRBJ1-1
clone_size: .
v_call: TRBV6-5
d_call: .
cdr3_nt: TGTGCCAGCAGTCCGGATCGGGGGATGAACACTGAAGCTTTCTTT
cdr3_aa: CASSPDRGMNTEAFF

j_call: TRBJ2-2
clone_size: .
v_call: TRBV18
d_call: .
cdr3_nt: TGTGCCAGCTCACGAGGGCAGGCAGACACCGGGGAGCTGTTTTTT
cdr3_aa: CASSRGQADTGELFF

j_call: TRBJ2-1
clone_size: .
v_call: TRBV5-4
d_call: TRBD2
cdr3_nt: TGTGCCAGCAACCCGGGACTAGCCTTCTACAATGAGCAGTTCTTC
cdr3_aa: CASNPGLAFYNEQFF

j_call: TRBJ1-2
clone_size: .
v_call: TRBV5-1
d_call: .
cdr3_nt: TGCGCCAGCAGCTTGGAAGTCAGGGAGGGTTCGTATGGCTACACCTTC
cdr3_aa: CASSLEVREGSYGYTF

j_call: TRBJ1-1
clone_size: once
v_call: TRBV5-1
d_call: TRBD1
cdr3_nt: TGCGCCAGCAGCTTGACAGGGGTGACTGAAGCTTTCTTT
cdr3_aa: CASSLTGVTEAFF

j_call: TRBJ1-4
clone_size: .
v_call: TRBV4-1
d_call: .
cdr3_nt: TGCGCCAGCAGCCTAATGCCGGGACAAGATAATGAAAAACTGTTTTTT
cdr3_aa: CASSLMPGQDNEKLFF

j_call: TRBJ1-5
clone_size: .
v_call: TRBV4-1
d_call: .
cdr3_nt: TGCGCCAGCAGCCAAGAGAGATATCAGCCCCAGCATTTT
cdr3_aa: CASSQERYQPQHF

j_call: TRBJ1-1
clone_size: .
v_call: TRBV9
d_call: TRBD1
cdr3_nt: TGTGCCAGCAGCGTAGAAAGGACAGGGGAAGCTTTCTTT
cdr3_aa: CASSVERTGEAFF

j_call: TRBJ2-7
clone_size: .
v_call: TRBV2
d_call: .
cdr3_nt: TGTGCCAGCAGTGAAGCGGGCAGGGGCACTAATTCCTACGAGCAGTACTTC
cdr3_aa: CASSEAGRGTNSYEQYF

j_call: TRBJ1-1
clone_size: once
v_call: TRBV3-1/TRBV3-2
d_call: .
cdr3_nt: TGTGCCAGCAGCCGAGAGACAGGTGGCACTGAAGCTTTCTTT
cdr3_aa: CASSRETGGTEAFF

j_call: TRBJ2-7
clone_size: .
v_call: TRBV4-1
d_call: .
cdr3_nt: TGCGCCAGCAGCCAAGATCGGGGTCTTCTCTACGAGCAGTACTTC
cdr3_aa: CASSQDRGLLYEQYF

j_call: TRBJ2-5
clone_size: once
v_call: TRBV18
d_call: .
cdr3_nt: TGTGCCAGCTCCGGCGGTATTCAAGTAGTGGCTCCAGAGACCCAGTACTTC
cdr3_aa: CASSGGIQVVAPETQYF

j_call: TRBJ2-6
clone_size: .
v_call: TRBV15
d_call: TRBD2
cdr3_nt: TGTGCCACCAGCGCGGGGGAAACTGGGGCCAACGTCCTGACTTTC
cdr3_aa: CATSAGETGANVLTF

j_call: TRBJ1-5
clone_size: .
v_call: TRBV20-1
d_call: .
cdr3_nt: TGCAGTGCTAGTTCGCCTGAGGGAGGCAATCAGCCCCAGCATTTT
cdr3_aa: CSASSPEGGNQPQHF